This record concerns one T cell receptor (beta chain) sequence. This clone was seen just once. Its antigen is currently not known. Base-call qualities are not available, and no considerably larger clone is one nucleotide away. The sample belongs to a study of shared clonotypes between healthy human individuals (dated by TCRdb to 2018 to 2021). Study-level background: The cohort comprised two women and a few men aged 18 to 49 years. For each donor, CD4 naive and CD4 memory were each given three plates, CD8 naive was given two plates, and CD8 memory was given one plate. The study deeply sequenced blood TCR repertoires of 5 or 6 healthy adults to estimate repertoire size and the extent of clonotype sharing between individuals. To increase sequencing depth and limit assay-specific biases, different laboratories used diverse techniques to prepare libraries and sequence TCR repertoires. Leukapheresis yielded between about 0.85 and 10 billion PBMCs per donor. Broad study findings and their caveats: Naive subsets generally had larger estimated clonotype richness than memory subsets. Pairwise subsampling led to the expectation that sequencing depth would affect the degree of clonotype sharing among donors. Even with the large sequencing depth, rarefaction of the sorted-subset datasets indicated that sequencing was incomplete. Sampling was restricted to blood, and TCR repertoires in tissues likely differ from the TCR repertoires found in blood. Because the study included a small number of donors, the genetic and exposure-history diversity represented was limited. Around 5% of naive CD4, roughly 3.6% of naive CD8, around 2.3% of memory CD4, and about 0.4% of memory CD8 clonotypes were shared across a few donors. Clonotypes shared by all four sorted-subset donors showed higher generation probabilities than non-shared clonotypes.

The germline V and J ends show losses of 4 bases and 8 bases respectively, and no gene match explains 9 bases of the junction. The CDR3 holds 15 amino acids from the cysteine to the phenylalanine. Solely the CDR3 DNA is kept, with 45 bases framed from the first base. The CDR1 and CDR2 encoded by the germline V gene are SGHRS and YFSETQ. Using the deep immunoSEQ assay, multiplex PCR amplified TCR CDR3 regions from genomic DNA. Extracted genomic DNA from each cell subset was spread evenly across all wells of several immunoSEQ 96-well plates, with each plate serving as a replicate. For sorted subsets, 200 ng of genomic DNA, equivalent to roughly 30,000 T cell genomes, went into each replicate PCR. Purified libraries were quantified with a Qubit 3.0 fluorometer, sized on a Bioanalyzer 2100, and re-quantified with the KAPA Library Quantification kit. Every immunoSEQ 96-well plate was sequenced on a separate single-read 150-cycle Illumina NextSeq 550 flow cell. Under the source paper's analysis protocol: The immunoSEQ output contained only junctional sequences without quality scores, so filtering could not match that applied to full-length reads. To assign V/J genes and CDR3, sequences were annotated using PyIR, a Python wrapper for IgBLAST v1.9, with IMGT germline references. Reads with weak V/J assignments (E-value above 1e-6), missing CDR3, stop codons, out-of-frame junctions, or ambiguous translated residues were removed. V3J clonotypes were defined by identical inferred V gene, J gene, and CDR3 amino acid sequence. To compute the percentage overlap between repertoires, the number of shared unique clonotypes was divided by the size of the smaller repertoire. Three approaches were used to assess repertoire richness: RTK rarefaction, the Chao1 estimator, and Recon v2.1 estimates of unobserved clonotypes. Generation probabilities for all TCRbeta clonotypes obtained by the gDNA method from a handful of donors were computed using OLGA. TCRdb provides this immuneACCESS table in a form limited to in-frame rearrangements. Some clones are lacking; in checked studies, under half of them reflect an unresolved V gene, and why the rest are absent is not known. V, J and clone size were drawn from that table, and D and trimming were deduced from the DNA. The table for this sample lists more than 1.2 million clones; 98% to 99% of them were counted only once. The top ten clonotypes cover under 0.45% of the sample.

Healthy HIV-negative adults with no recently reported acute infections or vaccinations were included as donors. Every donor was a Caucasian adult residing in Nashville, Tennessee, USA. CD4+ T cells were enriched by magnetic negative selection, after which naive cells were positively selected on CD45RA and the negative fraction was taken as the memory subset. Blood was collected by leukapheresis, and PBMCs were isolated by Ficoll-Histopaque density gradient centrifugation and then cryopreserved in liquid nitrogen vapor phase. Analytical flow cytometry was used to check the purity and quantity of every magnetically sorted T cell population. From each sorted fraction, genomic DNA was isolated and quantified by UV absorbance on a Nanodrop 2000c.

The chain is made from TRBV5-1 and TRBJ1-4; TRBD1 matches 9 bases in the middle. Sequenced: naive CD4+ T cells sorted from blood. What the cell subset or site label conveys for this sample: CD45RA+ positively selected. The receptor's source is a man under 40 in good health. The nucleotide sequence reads TGCGCCAGCAGCACCATAGGAGGGACAGGGGAAAAACTGTTTTTT. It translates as CASSTIGGTGEKLFF.